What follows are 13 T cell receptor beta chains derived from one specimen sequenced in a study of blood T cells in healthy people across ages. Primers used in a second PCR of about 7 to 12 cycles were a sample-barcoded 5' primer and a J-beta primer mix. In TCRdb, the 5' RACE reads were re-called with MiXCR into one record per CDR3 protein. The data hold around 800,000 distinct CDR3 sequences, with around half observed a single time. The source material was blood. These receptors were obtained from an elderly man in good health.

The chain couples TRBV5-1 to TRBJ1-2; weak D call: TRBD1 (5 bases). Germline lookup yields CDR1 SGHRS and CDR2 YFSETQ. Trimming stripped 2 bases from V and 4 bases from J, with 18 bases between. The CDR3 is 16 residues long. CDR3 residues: CASSLKKTERSYGYTF. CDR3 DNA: TGCGCCAGCAGCTTAAAGAAGACAGAACGGAGCTATGGCTACACCTTC.

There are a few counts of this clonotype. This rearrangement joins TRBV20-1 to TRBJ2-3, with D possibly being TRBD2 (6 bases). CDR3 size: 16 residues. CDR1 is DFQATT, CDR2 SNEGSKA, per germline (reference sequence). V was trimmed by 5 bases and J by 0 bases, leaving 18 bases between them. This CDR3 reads CSAGDAGPTSTDTQYF. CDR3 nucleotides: TGCAGTGCTGGGGACGCGGGACCGACTAGCACAGATACGCAGTATTTT.

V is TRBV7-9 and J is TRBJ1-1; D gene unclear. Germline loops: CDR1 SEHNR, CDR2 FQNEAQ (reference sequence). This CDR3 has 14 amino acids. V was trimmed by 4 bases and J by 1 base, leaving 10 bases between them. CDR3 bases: TGTGCCAGCAGCTCAGTCATCAAGAACACTGAAGCTTTCTTT. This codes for CASSSVIKNTEAFF.

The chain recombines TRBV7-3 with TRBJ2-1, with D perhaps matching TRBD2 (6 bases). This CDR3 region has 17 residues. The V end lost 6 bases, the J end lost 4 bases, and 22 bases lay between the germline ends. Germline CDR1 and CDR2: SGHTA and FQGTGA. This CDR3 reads CASRLGDGRTRYNEQFF. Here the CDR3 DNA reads TGTGCCAGCAGGTTGGGAGATGGGAGGACCAGATACAATGAGCAGTTCTTC.

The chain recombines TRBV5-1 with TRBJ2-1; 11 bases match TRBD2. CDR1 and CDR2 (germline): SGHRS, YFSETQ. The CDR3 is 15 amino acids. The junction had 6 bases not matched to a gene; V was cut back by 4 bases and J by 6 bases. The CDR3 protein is CASSPTSGSLNEQFF. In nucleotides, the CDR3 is TGCGCCAGCAGCCCAACTAGCGGGAGTCTCAATGAGCAGTTCTTC. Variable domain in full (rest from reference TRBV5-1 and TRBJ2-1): KAGVTQTPRYLIKTRGQQVTLSCSPISGHRSVSWYQQTPGQGLQFLFEYFSETQRNKGNFPGRFSGRQFSNSRSEMNVSTLELGDSALYLCASSPTSGSLNEQFFGPGTRLTVL.

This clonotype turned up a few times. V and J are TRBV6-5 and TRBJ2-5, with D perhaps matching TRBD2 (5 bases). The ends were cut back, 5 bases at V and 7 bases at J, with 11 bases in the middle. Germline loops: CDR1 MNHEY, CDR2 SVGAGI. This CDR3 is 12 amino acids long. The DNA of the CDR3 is TGTGCCAGCAGTATGGTACGGGGGACCCAGTACTTC. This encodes CASSMVRGTQYF.

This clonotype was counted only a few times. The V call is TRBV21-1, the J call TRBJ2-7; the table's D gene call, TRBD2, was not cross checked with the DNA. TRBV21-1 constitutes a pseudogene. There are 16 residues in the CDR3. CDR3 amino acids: CASSKRCSGSSYEQYF. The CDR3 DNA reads TGTGCCAGCAGCAAAAGGTGTAGCGGGAGCTCCTACGAGCAGTACTTC.

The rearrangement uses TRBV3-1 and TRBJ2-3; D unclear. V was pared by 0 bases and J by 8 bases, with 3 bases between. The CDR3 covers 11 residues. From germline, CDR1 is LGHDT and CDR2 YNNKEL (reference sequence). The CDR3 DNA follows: TGTGCCAGCAGCCAAGATCGTACGCAGTATTTT. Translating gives CASSQDRTQYF.

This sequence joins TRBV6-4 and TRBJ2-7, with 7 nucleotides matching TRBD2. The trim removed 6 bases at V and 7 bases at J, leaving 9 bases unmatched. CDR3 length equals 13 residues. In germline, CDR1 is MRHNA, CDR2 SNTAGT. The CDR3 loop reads CASRRDYYSEQYF. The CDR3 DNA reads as TGTGCCAGCAGACGGGACTATTATTCTGAGCAGTACTTC.

As DNA, the CDR3 is TGTGCCAGCAGCTTAGCCGGGCAGACTGAAGCTTTCTTT. This encodes CASSLAGQTEAFF. The gene calls are TRBV7-6 and TRBJ1-1; D uncertain. Germline-derived CDR1 and CDR2 are SGHVS and FNYEAQ. The length of the CDR3 is 13 residues. Deletions cut 0 bases from V and 5 bases from J, with 7 bases between. Drawing the rest from reference TRBV7-6 and TRBJ1-1, the complete variable domain is GAGVSQSPRYKVTKRGQDVALRCDPISGHVSLYWYRQALGQGPEFLTYFNYEAQQDKSGLPNDRFSAERPEGSISTLTIQRTEQRDSAMYRCASSLAGQTEAFFGQGTRLTVV.

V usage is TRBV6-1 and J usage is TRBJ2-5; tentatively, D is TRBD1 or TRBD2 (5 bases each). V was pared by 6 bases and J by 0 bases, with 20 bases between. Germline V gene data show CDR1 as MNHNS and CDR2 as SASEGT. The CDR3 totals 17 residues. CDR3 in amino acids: CASRVTEGDGYQETQYF. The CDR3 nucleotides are TGTGCCAGCAGAGTTACGGAAGGGGACGGGTACCAAGAGACCCAGTACTTC.

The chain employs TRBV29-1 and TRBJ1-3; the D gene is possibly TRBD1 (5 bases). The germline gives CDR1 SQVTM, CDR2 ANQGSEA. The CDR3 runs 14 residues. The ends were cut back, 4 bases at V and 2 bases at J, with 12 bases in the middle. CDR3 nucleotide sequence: TGCAGCGTTGCAGGGTCCGGAACTGGAAACACCATATATTTT. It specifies CSVAGSGTGNTIYF.

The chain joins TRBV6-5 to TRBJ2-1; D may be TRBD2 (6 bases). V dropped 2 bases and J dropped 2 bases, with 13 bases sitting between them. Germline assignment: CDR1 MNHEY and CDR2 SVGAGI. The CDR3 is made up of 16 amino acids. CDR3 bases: TGTGCCAGCAGTTACGTTTTGGGGGGAGCCTACAATGAGCAGTTCTTC. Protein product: CASSYVLGGAYNEQFF.